The entry below describes one TCR beta chain. This entry is derived from a study of T cells expressing NK-cell markers. TCRdb reanalyzed the 5' RACE reads, giving one entry per CDR3 protein sequence and no DNA. The sample totals about 460,000 distinct CDR3 sequences; its top ten clones hold 1.4% to 1.5%. The sample consisted of blood T cells: a sorted CD56 or NKG2C T cell subset, CD4+ or CD8+ T cells, or bulk PBMC T cells (not recorded which). This TCR was recovered from a woman between 50 and 59 years old in good health.

CDR3 loop: CASSSPSRGRLSYNEQFF. This chain links TRBV7-2 with TRBJ2-1; TCRdb indicates TRBD2, and absent DNA this call remains unverified. CDR1 and CDR2 from the germline V gene are SGHTA and FQGNSA. The CDR3 contains 18 residues. Full variable domain (rest looked up from reference TRBV7-2 and TRBJ2-1): GAGVSQSPSNKVTEKGKDVELRCDPISGHTALYWYRQSLGQGLEFLIYFQGNSAPDKSGLPSDRFSAERTGGSVSTLTIQRTQQEDSAVYLCASSSPSRGRLSYNEQFFGPGTRLTVL.